The source of this T cell receptor beta chain is a study of blood T cell repertoires in COVID-19. For the study at large: PBMCs, B-cell-depleted T cells, or T cells provided the cDNA or gDNA that made up the material.

The V gene's germline CDR1 is KGHSH and CDR2 LQKENI. There are 12 residues in the CDR3. V shed 3 bases and J shed 8 bases, with 10 bases lying between them. Sequenced by immunoSEQ multiplex PCR; TCRdb stores in-frame clones only, minus some. The sample includes some 110,000 clones, roughly 83% of them seen just once. V and J are TRBV18 and TRBJ1-1, with D tentatively TRBD1 (5 bases). The sequence was collected from an elderly woman with active or convalescent COVID-19. The sample consisted of peripheral blood. Here the CDR3 DNA reads TGTGCCAGCTCACCTGGGCAGGGAGAAGCTTTCTTT. Translation: CASSPGQGEAFF.